This T cell receptor (beta chain) was captured by sequencing in a study of T cell repertoires in cytomegalovirus infection. The CDR3 runs to 15 residues. CDR1 is SGHTA, CDR2 FQGNSA, per germline. V shed 1 base, J shed 6 bases, and the junction held 6 bases outside the gene matches. TCRdb used MiXCR to reprocess the reads, holding one entry per CDR3 protein. The sample yields approximately 490,000 distinct CDR3 sequences, about 11% seen once. At least ten counts were recorded for this clonotype. The TCR was taken from a human donor in good health (CMV status not recorded). Some clones in this sample may be carry-over from other donors' samples. This rearrangement joins TRBV7-2 to TRBJ2-4, with 7 bases identical to TRBD2. The source material was PBMCs. CDR3 amino acids: CASSLGGGPGNIQYF. The CDR3 nucleotides read TGTGCCAGCAGCTTAGGGGGAGGGCCTGGAAACATTCAGTACTTC.